The next 18 T cell receptor beta chains were all read from a single sample in a study of T-cell reconstitution after alpha-beta-depleted transplantation in children. Unique molecular identifiers featured in how the TCRbeta library was prepared. TCRdb independently ran MiXCR on the PCR reads; one entry per CDR3 protein. The data hold about a million distinct CDR3 sequences, with under 30% observed a single time. This material consisted of PBMCs, mostly from graft donor cells, taken 360 days after TCRalphabeta/CD19-depleted stem cell transplant. The receptor set was obtained from a boy under two years old who had a stem cell transplant for SCID, so the T cells may come from the graft donor.

This chain uses TRBV28 with TRBJ2-2; no reliable D call. There are 14 residues in the CDR3. The germline CDR1 and CDR2 sequences are MDHEN and SYDVKM. V lost 2 bases and J 6 bases, leaving 10 bases between the germline ends. The CDR3 DNA is TGTGCCAGCAGTTTAGTGACAAACCCCGGGGAGCTGTTTTTT. This sequence encodes CASSLVTNPGELFF.

This clonotype was observed a single time. The V and J genes are TRBV7-8 and TRBJ1-1; possible D gene TRBD1, 5 bases. This CDR3 comprises 17 residues. The V end was cut by 1 base, the J end by 1 base, with 16 bases between. Germline V CDR1 and CDR2: SGHVS, FQNEAQ. The CDR3 region is CASSLVFYGRANTEAFF. In nucleotides, the CDR3 is TGTGCCAGCAGCTTAGTCTTTTATGGCAGGGCGAACACTGAAGCTTTCTTT.

The chain employs TRBV20-1 and TRBJ2-3, with D tentatively TRBD1 (6 bases). The CDR3 spans 13 residues. Trimming removed 0 bases at V and 7 bases at J, with 11 bases between. Germline values: CDR1 DFQATT, CDR2 SNEGSKA (reference sequence). The DNA for the CDR3 is TGCAGTGCTAGAGAACAGGGTAGGAATACGCAGTATTTT. Encoded protein: CSAREQGRNTQYF.

This clonotype appeared a few times. The chain couples TRBV3-1 to TRBJ1-4, with a weak D call TRBD1 (5 bases). The CDR3 sequence is 16 residues long. V was clipped by 0 bases and J by 1 base, with 9 bases between them. CDR1 is LGHDT, CDR2 YNNKEL, per germline (reference sequence). CDR3 nucleotide sequence: TGTGCCAGCAGCCAAGATGGGACGCGAACTAATGAAAAACTGTTTTTT. Amino acids: CASSQDGTRTNEKLFF.

This clonotype was seen just once. Germline is not matched at one junction end, which may reflect a read error. The chain joins TRBV20-1 to TRBJ1-4; unclear D gene. The germline CDR1 and CDR2 sequences are DFQATT and SNEGSKA (reference sequence). There are 16 residues in the CDR3. Written as DNA, the CDR3 is TGCTGTGCTAGAGAGGGAACAGAACCTCCGGTGGAAAAACTGTTTTTT. Translation gives CCAREGTEPPVEKLFF.

This clonotype was detected a few times. In DNA form, the CDR3 reads TGTGCCAGCAGTTACTCGACGGGGACAGCCACAAGTGTTGGGGAGCTGTTTTTT. This gives the protein CASSYSTGTATSVGELFF. The chain links TRBV6-5 to TRBJ2-2; TRBD1 aligns across 7 bases. V lost 0 bases to trimming and J lost 8 bases; unmatched junction nucleotides: 15. The CDR3 loop spans 18 amino acids. Germline V gives CDR1 MNHEY, CDR2 SVGAGI.

This clonotype has just a few counts. The genes are TRBV28 and TRBJ2-3, with D possibly being TRBD2 (6 bases). The CDR3 totals 15 residues. V lost 7 bases and J lost 2, with 16 bases in between. Germline loops: CDR1 MDHEN, CDR2 SYDVKM. The CDR3 nucleotides read TGTGCCAGCATACACCGGGACTTTCTCACAGATACGCAGTATTTT. This translates into CASIHRDFLTDTQYF.

Only one count was recorded for this clonotype. The CDR3 nucleotides are TGCGCCAGCAGCTTGGGCGGGGGGGGACCTGACGAGTTCTTC. Translating it yields CASSLGGGGPDEFF. This chain connects TRBV5-1 to TRBJ2-1; 9 nucleotides agree with TRBD2. This CDR3 region has 14 residues. In germline, CDR1 is SGHRS, CDR2 YFSETQ. The V segment lost 0 bases and the J segment 14 bases; nucleotides outside the gene matches: 9.

The rearrangement uses TRBV12-3 or TRBV12-4 and TRBJ1-1; D gene uncertain. The CDR3 is 13 residues long. V was shortened by 7 bases and J by 1 base, with 10 bases between the two germline ends. The CDR3 region is CASTLWGNTEAFF. For the CDR3, the DNA is TGTGCCAGCACTCTGTGGGGGAACACTGAAGCTTTCTTT.

This clonotype occurred a few times. The chain combines TRBV11-2 with TRBJ2-3; 10 nucleotides line up with TRBD1. The V and J ends lost 4 bases and 0 bases, in that order; junction bases with no gene match: 10. CDR1 and CDR2 from the germline V gene are SGHAT and FQNNGV. The CDR3 contains 18 residues. The CDR3 DNA reads TGTGCCAGCAGCTCCCGAACCGGGACAGGGGCTAGCACAGATACGCAGTATTTT. Translated: CASSSRTGTGASTDTQYF.

This clonotype was counted at least ten times. V usage is TRBV5-6 and J usage is TRBJ2-3; D is unclear. Trimming pared 4 bases from V and 2 bases from J, leaving 17 bases between. Per the germline V gene, CDR1 is SGHDT and CDR2 is YYEEEE. The CDR3 covers 16 residues. The CDR3, as DNA: TGTGCCAGCAGCGCCCCGGCAGCTCTTACCACAGATACGCAGTATTTT. Amino acids: CASSAPAALTTDTQYF.

V and J are TRBV12-3 or TRBV12-4 and TRBJ2-1, with 9 bases identical to TRBD1. The length of the CDR3 is 15 residues. Trimming took 4 bases from V and 3 from J; bases not matched to a gene: 4. The CDR3 protein is CASSSDRGVYNEQFF. The DNA of the CDR3 is TGTGCCAGCAGTTCGGACAGGGGAGTCTACAATGAGCAGTTCTTC.

This clonotype turned up a few times. The V call is TRBV4-1, the J call TRBJ2-1; unclear D gene. The CDR3 totals 17 residues. The germline V and J ends were trimmed by 1 base and 4 bases, with 17 bases remaining between them. The germline CDR1 and CDR2 sequences are MGHRA and YSYEKL. CDR3 coding DNA: TGCGCCAGCAGCCAAGGGCAGACCTTCCCCCCTTACAATGAGCAGTTCTTC. As protein: CASSQGQTFPPYNEQFF.

The genes are TRBV10-3 and TRBJ1-5; D remains unclear. The germline V gene has CDR1 ENHRY and CDR2 SYGVKD. With 4 bases removed from V and 1 base from J, the gap between germline ends came to 5 bases. The CDR3 spans 13 residues. The CDR3 DNA reads as TGTGCCATCAGTGGAGGCAGCAATCAGCCCCAGCATTTT. As protein: CAISGGSNQPQHF.

The genes are TRBV20-1 and TRBJ2-3, with D unresolved. Germline V gene lookup returns CDR1 DFQATT and CDR2 SNEGSKA (reference sequence). The CDR3 is made up of 12 amino acids. V was clipped by 0 bases and J by 4 bases, with 5 bases between them. The CDR3 nucleotides are TGCAGTGCTAGAGATCTATCAGATACGCAGTATTTT. This sequence encodes CSARDLSDTQYF.

This clonotype was picked up one time. This chain links TRBV3-1 with TRBJ2-1; no clear D gene. Looked up from germline, CDR1 is LGHDT and CDR2 is YNNKEL (reference sequence). V was shortened by 4 bases and J by 0 bases, with 10 bases between the two germline ends. This CDR3 is 15 amino acids long. Here the CDR3 reads CASSPSRISYNEQFF. The DNA of the CDR3 is TGTGCCAGCAGCCCCTCTAGGATCTCCTACAATGAGCAGTTCTTC.

This clonotype occurred a few times. J is TRBJ2-5 and V is TRBV5-1; 8 nucleotides match TRBD1. Trimming removed 6 bases from V and 4 bases from J; junction bases left unmatched: 2. The CDR3 sequence is 12 residues long. Germline V lookup: CDR1 SGHRS, CDR2 YFSETQ. Here the CDR3 reads CASIDRGETQYF. Written as DNA, the CDR3 is TGCGCCAGCATCGACAGGGGAGAGACCCAGTACTTC.

V usage is TRBV27 and J usage is TRBJ2-6; D possibly corresponds to TRBD1 (6 bases). Trimming took 3 bases from V and 2 from J, leaving 17 bases between them. CDR3 size: 18 residues. In germline, CDR1 is MNHEY, CDR2 SMNVEV (reference sequence). The CDR3 region has the DNA TGTGCCAGCAGTTTTCCCCCCTCGAACAGGGCTGGGGCCAACGTCCTGACTTTC. Amino acids: CASSFPPSNRAGANVLTF.